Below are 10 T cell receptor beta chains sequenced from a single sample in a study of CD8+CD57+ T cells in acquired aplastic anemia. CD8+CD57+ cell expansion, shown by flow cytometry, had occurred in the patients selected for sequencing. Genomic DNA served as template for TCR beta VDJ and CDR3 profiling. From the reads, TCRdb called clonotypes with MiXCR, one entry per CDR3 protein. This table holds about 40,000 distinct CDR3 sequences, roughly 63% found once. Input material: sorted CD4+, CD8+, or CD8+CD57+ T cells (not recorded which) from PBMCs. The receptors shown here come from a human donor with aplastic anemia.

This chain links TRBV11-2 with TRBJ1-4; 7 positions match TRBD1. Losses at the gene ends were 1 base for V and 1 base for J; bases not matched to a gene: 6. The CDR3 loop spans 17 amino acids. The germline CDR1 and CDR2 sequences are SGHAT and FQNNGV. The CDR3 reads CASSLGASGGTNEKLFF. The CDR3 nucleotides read TGTGCCAGCAGCTTAGGGGCTTCAGGGGGAACTAATGAAAAACTGTTTTTT.

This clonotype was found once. DNA of the CDR3: TGCGCCAGCAGCTCCCAAAGCGGGAGAATCAATGAGCAGTTCTTC. Residues: CASSSQSGRINEQFF. The genes are TRBV5-1 and TRBJ2-1; 8 nucleotides agree with TRBD2. J lost 6 bases, V lost 3 bases, and 8 bases had no gene match. Germline CDR1 SGHRS, CDR2 YFSETQ. The CDR3 has 15 residues.

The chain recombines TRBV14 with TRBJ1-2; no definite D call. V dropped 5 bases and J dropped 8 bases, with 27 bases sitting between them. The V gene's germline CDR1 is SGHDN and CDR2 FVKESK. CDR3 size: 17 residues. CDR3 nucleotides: TGTGCCAGCAGCTGGGCCGGACTGAGCTACCTTTCTATCGGCTACACCTTC. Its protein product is CASSWAGLSYLSIGYTF.

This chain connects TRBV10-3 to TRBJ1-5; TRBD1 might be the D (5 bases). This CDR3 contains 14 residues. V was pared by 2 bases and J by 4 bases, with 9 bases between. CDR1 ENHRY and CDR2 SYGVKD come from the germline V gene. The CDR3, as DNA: TGTGCCATCAGTGAGGGCAGGGCAAATCAGCCCCAGCATTTT. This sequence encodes CAISEGRANQPQHF.

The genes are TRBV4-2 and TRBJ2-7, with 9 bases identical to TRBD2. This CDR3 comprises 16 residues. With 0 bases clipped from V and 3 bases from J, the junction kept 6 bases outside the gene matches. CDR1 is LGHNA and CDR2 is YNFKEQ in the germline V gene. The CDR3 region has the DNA TGTGCCAGCAGCCAAGATCCTAGCGGGATGAACTACGAGCAGTACTTC. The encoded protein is CASSQDPSGMNYEQYF.

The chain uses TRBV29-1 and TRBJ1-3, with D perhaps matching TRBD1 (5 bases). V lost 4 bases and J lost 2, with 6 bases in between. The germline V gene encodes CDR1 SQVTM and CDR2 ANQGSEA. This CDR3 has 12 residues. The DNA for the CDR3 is TGCAGCGTTGTAGGGGCTGGAAACACCATATATTTT. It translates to CSVVGAGNTIYF.

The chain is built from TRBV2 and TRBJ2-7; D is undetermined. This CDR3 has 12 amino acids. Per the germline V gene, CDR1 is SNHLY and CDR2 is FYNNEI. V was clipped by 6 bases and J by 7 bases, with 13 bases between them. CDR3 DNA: TGTGCCAGCAGCCCCCCCGGGTGGGAGCAGTACTTC. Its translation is CASSPPGWEQYF.

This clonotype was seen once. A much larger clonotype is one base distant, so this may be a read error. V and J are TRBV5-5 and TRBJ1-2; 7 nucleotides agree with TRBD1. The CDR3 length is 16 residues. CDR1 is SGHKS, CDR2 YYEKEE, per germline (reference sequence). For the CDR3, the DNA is TGTGCCAGCCGCTTGGTCGCGACAGGGAGGGAGAGTGGCTACACCTTC. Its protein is CASRLVATGRESGYTF.

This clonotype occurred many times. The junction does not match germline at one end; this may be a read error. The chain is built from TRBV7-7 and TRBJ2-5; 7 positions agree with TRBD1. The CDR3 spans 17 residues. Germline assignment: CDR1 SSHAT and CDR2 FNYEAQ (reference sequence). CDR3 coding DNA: TGTGCTAGCAGCTTAGTGACGTCGACAGGGTGGCAAGAGACCCAGTACTTC. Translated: CASSLVTSTGWQETQYF.

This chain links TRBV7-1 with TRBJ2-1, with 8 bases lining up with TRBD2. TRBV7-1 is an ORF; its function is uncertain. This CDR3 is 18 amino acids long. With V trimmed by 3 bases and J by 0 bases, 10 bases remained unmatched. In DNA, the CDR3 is TGTGCCAGCAGCTCGAACCGACTAGCGTCGAGCTCCTACAATGAGCAGTTCTTC. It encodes CASSSNRLASSSYNEQFF.